The source of this T cell receptor (beta chain) is a study of cytomegalovirus exposure and HLA in healthy donors. General study points: TCR beta sequences numbering under 20,000 were associated with HLA alleles at 0.05 false discovery rate in a later analysis.

J lost 6 bases, V lost 5 bases, and 11 bases had no gene match. The CDR3 length is 15 residues. In germline, CDR1 is SEHNR, CDR2 FQNEAQ (reference sequence). As concerns this clone: Antigen specificity is unknown.

PCR used 60 Vbeta primers and 13 Jbeta primers. TCRdb's table, derived via immunoSEQ multiplex PCR, lists solely in-frame clones and lacks some. The repertoire holds 100,000 to 150,000 clones, with roughly 18% as singletons. Sequencing was done on a sample of PBMCs. This clonotype originated in a female donor in good health and CMV-seropositive. The chain couples TRBV7-9 to TRBJ1-2; 8 bases fit TRBD1. CDR3 DNA sequence: TGTGCCAGCAGCCGTACGGACAGGGATGGCCATGGCTACACCTTC. It is translated as CASSRTDRDGHGYTF.